This TCR beta chain was identified during a study of CD4 T cells in relation to SARS-CoV-2 and coronaviruses. TCRdb's copy holds only in-frame clones and misses some; the assay was immunoSEQ multiplex PCR. The data show tens of thousands of clones, about two thirds seen once. This CDR3 is 15 amino acids long. CDR1 and CDR2 from the germline V gene are MGHDK and SYGVNS. Trimming removed 2 bases from V and 5 bases from J; junction bases left unmatched: 5. Before the COVID-19 pandemic, during about 2011-2018, CD4+ T cells were taken from unexposed donors. After roughly ten days of culture, CD4+ T cells were isolated. This clone was seen just once. Its antigen is unknown.

The sequence was collected from a human donor in good health. Sequenced: CD4+ T cells from PBMCs, cultured in vitro. This rearrangement joins TRBV25-1 to TRBJ2-7, with 11 bases that match TRBD2. The CDR3 reads CASSEILAGENEQYF. The CDR3, as DNA: TGTGCCAGCAGTGAAATACTAGCGGGAGAAAACGAGCAGTACTTC.